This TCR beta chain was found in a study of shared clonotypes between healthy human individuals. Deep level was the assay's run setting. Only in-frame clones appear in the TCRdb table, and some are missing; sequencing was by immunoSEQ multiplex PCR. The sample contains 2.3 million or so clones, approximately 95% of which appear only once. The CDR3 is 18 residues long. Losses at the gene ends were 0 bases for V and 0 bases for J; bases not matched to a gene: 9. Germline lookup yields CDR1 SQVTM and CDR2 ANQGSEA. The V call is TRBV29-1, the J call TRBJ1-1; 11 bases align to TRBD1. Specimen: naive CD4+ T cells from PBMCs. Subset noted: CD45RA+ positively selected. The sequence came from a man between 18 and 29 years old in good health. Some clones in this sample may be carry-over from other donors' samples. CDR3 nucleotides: TGCAGCGTTGAAGATCTTGGGACAGGGGGATCTATGAACACTGAAGCTTTCTTT. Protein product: CSVEDLGTGGSMNTEAFF.